A single sample gave rise to the 27 T cell receptor beta chains below, sequenced in a study of cytomegalovirus exposure and HLA in healthy donors. PCR involved 60 Vbeta and 13 Jbeta primers. Profiling relied on immunoSEQ multiplex PCR, and the TCRdb table lists in-frame clones only, not all of them. The sample includes 99,000 or so clones, around 74% of them seen just once. The sequencing sample was made of PBMCs. These TCRs come from a woman in her forties in good health and CMV-seropositive.

Written as DNA, the CDR3 is TGCAGCGTTGAAGAAGGCAGGGGTACTGAAGCTTTCTTT. Its protein is CSVEEGRGTEAFF. This chain uses TRBV29-1 with TRBJ1-1; D perhaps matches TRBD1 (6 bases). Trimming shortened V by 0 bases and J by 5 bases, and 10 bases separated the two germline ends. The germline V gene has CDR1 SQVTM and CDR2 ANQGSEA. The CDR3 is 13 amino acids.

The chain employs TRBV4-1 and TRBJ2-2, with 8 bases fitting TRBD1. This CDR3 is 15 amino acids long. Losses at the gene ends were 4 bases for V and 5 bases for J; bases not matched to a gene: 6. Per the germline V gene, CDR1 is MGHRA and CDR2 is YSYEKL. Here the CDR3 reads CASSLGQGRTGELFF. Here the CDR3 DNA reads TGCGCCAGCAGCCTCGGACAGGGTAGGACCGGGGAGCTGTTTTTT.

The chain employs TRBV6-5 and TRBJ1-5; a possible D gene is TRBD1 (6 bases). This CDR3 is 16 amino acids long. The V gene's germline CDR1 is MNHEY and CDR2 SVGAGI. The germline V and J ends were trimmed by 4 bases and 7 bases, with 20 bases remaining between them. The CDR3 DNA sequence: TGTGCCAGCAGTTTACTGGCCAGGGGAAAAGGGCAGCCCCAGCATTTT. It translates to CASSLLARGKGQPQHF.

This clone was seen only a few times. The chain uses TRBV11-2 and TRBJ1-2, with TRBD1 matching over 7 bases. V was pared by 1 base and J by 7 bases, with 3 bases of the junction left unmatched. Per germline, CDR1 SGHAT and CDR2 FQNNGV. CDR3 size: 13 residues. The chain's CDR3 is CASSLGYRGGYTF. The CDR3 DNA is TGTGCCAGCAGCTTAGGGTACAGGGGTGGCTACACCTTC.

The chain employs TRBV18 and TRBJ1-2; TRBD1 matches 7 bases. The CDR3 sequence is 15 residues long. V lost 0 bases and J lost 3; bases outside the gene matches: 4. From germline, CDR1 is KGHSH and CDR2 LQKENI. CDR3 amino acids: CASSPPSRGYYGYTF. The CDR3, as DNA: TGTGCCAGCTCACCACCGTCCAGGGGGTACTATGGCTACACCTTC.

Only a few counts were recorded for this clone. The gene calls are TRBV15 and TRBJ2-7, with TRBD1 matching 10 bases. The trim removed 3 bases at V and 6 bases at J, leaving 11 bases unmatched. Germline lookup yields CDR1 LNHNV and CDR2 YYDKDF (reference sequence). The CDR3 is 16 amino acids. The CDR3 DNA sequence: TGTGCCACCAGCAGCCTCCCGACAGGGGGCTTCTCCGAGCAGTACTTC. The encoded protein is CATSSLPTGGFSEQYF.

This clone was detected a few times. This sequence joins TRBV27 and TRBJ2-3; 9 nucleotides line up with TRBD2. CDR1 and CDR2 from the germline V gene are MNHEY and SMNVEV (reference sequence). This CDR3 spans 17 amino acids. With 6 bases clipped from V and 2 bases from J, the junction kept 12 bases outside the gene matches. DNA for the CDR3: TGTGCCAGCAGCCCCCGGGGTAGCGGGGGTTACACAGATACGCAGTATTTT. It translates to CASSPRGSGGYTDTQYF.

This clone was seen just once. V is TRBV7-9 and J is TRBJ2-5, with 7 bases that match TRBD2. Per the germline V gene, CDR1 is SEHNR and CDR2 is FQNEAQ (reference sequence). V trimming: 5 bases; J trimming: 5 bases; junction bases outside the gene matches: 8. CDR3 length: 14 amino acids. In nucleotides, the CDR3 is TGTGCCAGCAGCGTCTTTGGACTAGGGGAGACCCAGTACTTC. This gives the protein CASSVFGLGETQYF.

The rearrangement uses TRBV6-1 and TRBJ2-3; TRBD1 is a possible D gene (5 bases). The CDR3 length is 15 residues. Germline CDR1 reads MNHNS; CDR2 reads SASEGT. Trimming took 4 bases from V and 5 from J, leaving 16 bases between them. CDR3 amino acids: CASSGRQSRGDTQYF. In DNA form, the CDR3 reads TGTGCCAGCAGTGGAAGACAGAGCCGAGGAGATACGCAGTATTTT.

The V gene is TRBV11-2, the J gene TRBJ1-1; D uncertain. Germline assignment: CDR1 SGHAT and CDR2 FQNNGV. Trimming stripped 2 bases from V and 0 bases from J, with 13 bases between. The CDR3 spans 16 residues. CDR3 amino acids: CASSLWFEGVNTEAFF. The CDR3 coding sequence is TGTGCCAGCAGCTTATGGTTTGAAGGAGTGAACACTGAAGCTTTCTTT.

As DNA, the CDR3 is TGTGCCAGTAGTATAGCCCGACGGAGAACGAACACCGGGGAGCTGTTTTTT. Translating gives CASSIARRRTNTGELFF. J is TRBJ2-2 and V is TRBV19, with D unresolved. CDR1 is LNHDA, CDR2 SQIVND, per germline (reference sequence). This CDR3 spans 17 amino acids. Trimming took off 1 base at V and 0 bases at J, with 12 bases between the two ends.

The chain is built from TRBV5-4 and TRBJ1-6; 11 positions match TRBD1. Germline V gene data show CDR1 as SGHNT and CDR2 as YYREEE (reference sequence). This CDR3 has 18 residues. J was trimmed by 9 bases and V by 1 base; bases with no gene match: 12. The CDR3 nucleotides read TGTGCCAGCAGCTTGTTTCAAGGACAGGGGGCGATGCGTTCACCCCTCCACTTT. Residues: CASSLFQGQGAMRSPLHF.

This chain connects TRBV12-2 to TRBJ2-7; the table names TRBD1, a call not compared with the DNA. TRBV12-2 is a documented pseudogene. The CDR3 runs to 10 residues. The chain's CDR3 is CASRWHEQYF. In nucleotides, the CDR3 is TGTGCAAGTCGATGGCACGAGCAGTACTTC.

This clone appeared a single time. The chain recombines TRBV19 with TRBJ1-5, with 7 positions matching TRBD1. CDR1 LNHDA and CDR2 SQIVND come from the germline V gene (reference sequence). This CDR3 comprises 14 residues. J lost 5 bases, V lost 9 bases, and 10 bases had no gene match. CDR3: CASGVGTVYQPQHF. Here the CDR3 DNA reads TGTGCCAGCGGCGTCGGGACAGTTTATCAGCCCCAGCATTTT. The entire variable domain, with the rest obtained from reference TRBV19 and TRBJ1-5, is as follows: DGGITQSPKYLFRKEGQNVTLSCEQNLNHDAMYWYRQDPGQGLRLIYYSQIVNDFQKGDIAEGYSVSREKKESFPLTVTSAQKNPTAFYLCASGVGTVYQPQHFGDGTRLSIL.

The chain combines TRBV4-1 with TRBJ2-7, with 13 nucleotides matching TRBD2. This CDR3 region has 16 residues. From germline, CDR1 is MGHRA and CDR2 YSYEKL. With V trimmed by 4 bases and J by 4 bases, 7 bases remained unmatched. CDR3 DNA: TGCGCCAGCAGCCTCGGGACTAGCGGGATATCGTACGAGCAGTACTTC. Protein sequence: CASSLGTSGISYEQYF.

The V and J genes are TRBV10-1 and TRBJ2-5, with a weak D call TRBD1 (5 bases). This CDR3 has 13 amino acids. In germline, CDR1 is WNHNN, CDR2 SYGVQD (reference sequence). The ends were cut back, 4 bases at V and 3 bases at J, with 9 bases in the middle. CDR3 nucleotides: TGCGCCAGCAGTGTGGGGCAGAAAGAGACCCAGTACTTC. This gives the protein CASSVGQKETQYF.

The J gene is TRBJ1-2, the V gene TRBV28; 9 nucleotides align to TRBD1. V lost 6 bases to trimming and J lost 4 bases; unmatched junction nucleotides: 3. The CDR3 totals 13 residues. Germline CDR1 is MDHEN and CDR2 is SYDVKM. CDR3 sequence reads: CASSPGQGYGYTF. In DNA form, the CDR3 reads TGTGCCAGCAGCCCGGGACAGGGCTATGGCTACACCTTC.

V usage is TRBV7-2 and J usage is TRBJ2-7; maybe TRBD2 (5 bases). Germline CDR1 SGHTA, CDR2 FQGNSA. V was shortened by 1 base and J by 6 bases, with 13 bases between the two germline ends. The CDR3 is 14 amino acids. The CDR3 is CASSLVPLGSEQYF. DNA of the CDR3: TGTGCCAGCAGCTTAGTTCCCCTTGGGAGCGAGCAGTACTTC. Variable domain in full (rest from reference TRBV7-2 and TRBJ2-7): GAGVSQSPSNKVTEKGKDVELRCDPISGHTALYWYRQSLGQGLEFLIYFQGNSAPDKSGLPSDRFSAERTGGSVSTLTIQRTQQEDSAVYLCASSLVPLGSEQYFGPGTRLTVT.

V usage is TRBV20-1 and J usage is TRBJ2-7; D is uncertain. Trimming pared 5 bases from V and 3 bases from J, leaving 8 bases between. The CDR3 is 11 amino acids. Per germline, CDR1 DFQATT and CDR2 SNEGSKA (reference sequence). In DNA, the CDR3 is TGCAGTGCTCCTAAGAACTACGAGCAGTACTTC. Residues: CSAPKNYEQYF.

The rearrangement joins TRBV18 to TRBJ1-1; 9 bases align to TRBD1. Germline CDR1 KGHSH, CDR2 LQKENI. The CDR3 contains 18 residues. The junction had 15 bases not matched to a gene; V was cut back by 3 bases and J by 4 bases. The CDR3 DNA is TGTGCCAGCTCACCTCAAACAGGGGGCACAGCGTCGCTCACTGAAGCTTTCTTT. Protein product: CASSPQTGGTASLTEAFF.

The chain uses TRBV2 and TRBJ1-6, with 7 bases lining up with TRBD1. Germline V CDR1 and CDR2: SNHLY, FYNNEI. J lost 7 bases, V lost 2 bases, and 5 bases had no gene match. This CDR3 is built from 15 residues. The CDR3 protein is CASSEMGTENSPLHF. CDR3 nucleotide sequence: TGTGCCAGCAGTGAAATGGGGACAGAGAATTCACCCCTCCACTTT.

The CDR3 DNA is TGTGCCAGCAGCGAGGGACTAGCGTTGTCCACAGATACGCAGTATTTT. The encoded protein is CASSEGLALSTDTQYF. The V and J genes are TRBV5-6 and TRBJ2-3; 10 bases match TRBD2. After removal of 4 bases from V and 2 bases from J, the junction contained 7 bases not matched to a gene. The CDR3 contains 16 residues. The germline CDR1 and CDR2 sequences are SGHDT and YYEEEE. Combining the CDR3 with reference TRBV5-6 and TRBJ2-3 gives the whole variable domain DAGVTQSPTHLIKTRGQQVTLRCSPKSGHDTVSWYQQALGQGPQFIFQYYEEEERQRGNFPDRFSGHQFPNYSSELNVNALLLGDSALYLCASSEGLALSTDTQYFGPGTRLTVL.

The V call is TRBV10-1, the J call TRBJ2-7, with 9 bases aligning to TRBD1. The ends lost 6 bases at V and 3 bases at J; junction bases unmatched: 6. The CDR3 has 14 residues. The germline V gene has CDR1 WNHNN and CDR2 SYGVQD (reference sequence). DNA of the CDR3: TGCGCCAGCAGCCCACAGGGGGCGGTCTACGAGCAGTACTTC. Protein product: CASSPQGAVYEQYF.

The gene calls are TRBV5-1 and TRBJ2-1; weak D call: TRBD2 (6 bases). Trimming removed 2 bases at V and 8 bases at J, with 11 bases between. The CDR3 is 13 amino acids. CDR1 and CDR2 (germline): SGHRS, YFSETQ. The CDR3: CASSLGRSDEQFF. The CDR3 region has the DNA TGCGCCAGCAGCTTAGGGAGGTCGGATGAGCAGTTCTTC.

The genes are TRBV4-1 and TRBJ2-1; TRBD2 aligns across 12 bases. The V gene's germline CDR1 is MGHRA and CDR2 YSYEKL. This CDR3 spans 14 amino acids. The V and J ends lost 2 bases and 10 bases, in that order; junction bases with no gene match: 3. The chain's CDR3 is CASSQLAGGHEQFF. DNA for the CDR3: TGCGCCAGCAGCCAACTAGCGGGGGGGCACGAGCAGTTCTTC.

The genes are TRBV10-3 and TRBJ1-4; 7 bases map to TRBD1. Germline lookup yields CDR1 ENHRY and CDR2 SYGVKD. J lost 8 bases, V lost 7 bases, and 10 bases had no gene match. The CDR3 is made up of 14 amino acids. DNA for the CDR3: TGTGCCATCACCGCGGACAGGAACTCCGAAAAACTGTTTTTT. It translates to CAITADRNSEKLFF.

This chain uses TRBV7-2 with TRBJ2-4; the D is unclear. Germline lookup yields CDR1 SGHTA and CDR2 FQGNSA. V lost 3 bases to trimming and J lost 0 bases, with 6 bases between them. The CDR3 sequence is 14 residues long. CDR3 nucleotide sequence: TGTGCCAGCAGCTTTGCGCTAGCCAAAAACATTCAGTACTTC. It is translated as CASSFALAKNIQYF.